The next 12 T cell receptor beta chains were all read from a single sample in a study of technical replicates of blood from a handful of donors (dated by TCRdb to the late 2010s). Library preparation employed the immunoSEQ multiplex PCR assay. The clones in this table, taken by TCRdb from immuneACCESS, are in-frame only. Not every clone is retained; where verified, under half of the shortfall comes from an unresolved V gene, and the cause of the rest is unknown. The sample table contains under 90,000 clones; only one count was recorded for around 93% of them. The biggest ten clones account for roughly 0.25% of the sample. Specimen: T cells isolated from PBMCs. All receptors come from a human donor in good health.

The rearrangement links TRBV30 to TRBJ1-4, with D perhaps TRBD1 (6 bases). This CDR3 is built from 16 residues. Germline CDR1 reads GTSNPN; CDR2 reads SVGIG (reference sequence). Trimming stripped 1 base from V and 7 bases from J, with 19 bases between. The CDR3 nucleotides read TGTGCCTGGAGTGATTATCCCTCGGGGGGGCGTGAAAAACTGTTTTTT. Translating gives CAWSDYPSGGREKLFF.

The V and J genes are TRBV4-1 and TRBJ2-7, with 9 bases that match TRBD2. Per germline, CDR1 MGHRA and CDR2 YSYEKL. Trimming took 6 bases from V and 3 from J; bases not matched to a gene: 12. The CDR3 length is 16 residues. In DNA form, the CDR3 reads TGCGCCAGCAGTCACGAGGCGCGGGGGGGCCTCTACGAGCAGTACTTC. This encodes CASSHEARGGLYEQYF.

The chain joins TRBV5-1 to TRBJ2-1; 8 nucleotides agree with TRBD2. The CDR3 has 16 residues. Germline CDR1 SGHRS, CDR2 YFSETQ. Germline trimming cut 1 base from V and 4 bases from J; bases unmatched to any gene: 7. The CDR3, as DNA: TGCGCCAGCAGCTTGCAGGGCCGGGGGGGATACAATGAGCAGTTCTTC. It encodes CASSLQGRGGYNEQFF.

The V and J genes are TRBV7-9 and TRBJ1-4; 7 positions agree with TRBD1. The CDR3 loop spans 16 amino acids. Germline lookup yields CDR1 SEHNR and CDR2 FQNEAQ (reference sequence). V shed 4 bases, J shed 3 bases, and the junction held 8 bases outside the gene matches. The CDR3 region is CASSSSDRAANEKLFF. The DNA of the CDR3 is TGTGCCAGCAGCTCGTCAGACAGGGCGGCTAATGAAAAACTGTTTTTT.

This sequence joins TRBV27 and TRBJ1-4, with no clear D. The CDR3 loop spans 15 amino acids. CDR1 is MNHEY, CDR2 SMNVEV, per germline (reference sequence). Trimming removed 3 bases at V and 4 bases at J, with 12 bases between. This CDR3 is CASSLSRTYNEKLFF. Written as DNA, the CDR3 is TGTGCCAGCAGTTTGAGCCGGACTTATAATGAAAAACTGTTTTTT.

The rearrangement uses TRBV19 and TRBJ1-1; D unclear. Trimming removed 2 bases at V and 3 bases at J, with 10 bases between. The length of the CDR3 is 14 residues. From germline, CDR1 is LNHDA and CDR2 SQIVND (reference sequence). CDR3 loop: CASSILALHTEAFF. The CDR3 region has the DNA TGTGCCAGTAGTATACTGGCCCTGCACACTGAAGCTTTCTTT.

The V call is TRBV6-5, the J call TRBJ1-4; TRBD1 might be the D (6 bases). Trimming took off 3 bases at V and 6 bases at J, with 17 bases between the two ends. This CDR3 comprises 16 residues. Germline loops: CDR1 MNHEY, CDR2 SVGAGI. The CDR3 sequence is CASSYLSQGIDEKLFF. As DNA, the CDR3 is TGTGCCAGCAGTTATCTATCCCAGGGGATAGATGAAAAACTGTTTTTT.

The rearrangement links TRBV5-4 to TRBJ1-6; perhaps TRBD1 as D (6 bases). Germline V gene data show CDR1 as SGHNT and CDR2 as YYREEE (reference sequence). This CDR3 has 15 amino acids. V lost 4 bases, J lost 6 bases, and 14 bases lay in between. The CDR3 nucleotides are TGTGCCAGCAGCGATACAGGGAGCCTTAATTCACCCCTCCACTTT. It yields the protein CASSDTGSLNSPLHF.

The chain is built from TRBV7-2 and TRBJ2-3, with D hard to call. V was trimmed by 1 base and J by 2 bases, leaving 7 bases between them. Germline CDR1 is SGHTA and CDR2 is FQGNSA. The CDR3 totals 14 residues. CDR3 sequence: CASSLGQSTDTQYF. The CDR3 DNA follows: TGTGCCAGCAGCTTAGGCCAGTCCACAGATACGCAGTATTTT.

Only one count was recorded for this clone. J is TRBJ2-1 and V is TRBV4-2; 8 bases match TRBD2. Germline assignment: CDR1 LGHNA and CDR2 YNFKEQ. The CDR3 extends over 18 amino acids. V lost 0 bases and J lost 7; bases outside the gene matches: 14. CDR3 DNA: TGTGCCAGCAGCCAAGATTACTTCCGGGGGGGCCTATTGAATGAGCAGTTCTTC. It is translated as CASSQDYFRGGLLNEQFF.

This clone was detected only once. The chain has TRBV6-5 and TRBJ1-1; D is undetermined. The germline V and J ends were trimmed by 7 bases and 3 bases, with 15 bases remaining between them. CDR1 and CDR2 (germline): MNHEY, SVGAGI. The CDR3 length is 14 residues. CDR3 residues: CASKEGQRDTEAFF. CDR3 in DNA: TGTGCCAGCAAAGAGGGCCAGCGGGACACTGAAGCTTTCTTT.

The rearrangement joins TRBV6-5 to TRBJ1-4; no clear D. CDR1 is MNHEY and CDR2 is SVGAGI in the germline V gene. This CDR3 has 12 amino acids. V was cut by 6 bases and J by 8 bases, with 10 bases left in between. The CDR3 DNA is TGTGCCAGCAGGGGAGGGAGGGAAAAACTGTTTTTT. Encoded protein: CASRGGREKLFF.